This TCR beta chain was profiled in a study of blood T cell repertoires in COVID-19. Study summary: Specimens from acute and convalescent COVID-19 originated in the United States, Italy and Spain.

The CDR3 is made up of 15 amino acids. Germline assignment: CDR1 SQVTM and CDR2 ANQGSEA. V lost 7 bases, J lost 2 bases, and 9 bases stayed unmatched. Methods used by the authors: Estimated nucleated cell counts came from reference gene primer amplification. Sequencing used immunoSEQ multiplex PCR; TCRdb keeps in-frame clones, though not all of them. V and J calls plus clone size are reproduced from that table; the DNA served to infer D and trimming. The sample lists some 270,000 clones; 85% to 90% were seen once. This clonotype was obtained from a woman aged 40 to 55 who had recovered from COVID-19. Sequencing input: peripheral blood. The chain couples TRBV29-1 to TRBJ2-2, with 8 bases matching TRBD2. CDR3 amino acids: CSAEGGRPNTGELFF. The CDR3 bases are TGCAGCGCCGAGGGCGGGAGGCCCAACACCGGGGAGCTGTTTTTT.